Each of the 29 T cell receptor beta chains below was sequenced from the same sample in a study of shared clonotypes between healthy human individuals. Some clones are missing from TCRdb's copy, which holds only in-frame ones; the method was immunoSEQ multiplex PCR. The table shows 950,000 to 1,300,000 clones, with roughly 75% occurring only once. Sequenced material: memory CD4+ T cells sorted from blood. The subset here: CD45RA-negative fraction. These receptors all come from a young man in good health.

The chain uses TRBV5-1 and TRBJ2-3; 10 bases are a match to TRBD1. Germline V gene data show CDR1 as SGHRS and CDR2 as YFSETQ. Trimming cost V 0 bases and J 1 base; bases outside gene matches: 2. The CDR3 totals 16 residues. This CDR3 is CASSLVGTGGTDTQYF. CDR3 DNA sequence: TGCGCCAGCAGCTTGGTTGGGACAGGGGGCACAGATACGCAGTATTTT. Using reference TRBV5-1 and TRBJ2-3 for the parts outside the CDR3, the full variable domain is KAGVTQTPRYLIKTRGQQVTLSCSPISGHRSVSWYQQTPGQGLQFLFEYFSETQRNKGNFPGRFSGRQFSNSRSEMNVSTLELGDSALYLCASSLVGTGGTDTQYFGPGTRLTVL.

CDR3 nucleotide sequence: TGTGCCAGCAGCTTATCCGCCGGAAACACCATATATTTT. Translation: CASSLSAGNTIYF. V usage is TRBV7-6 and J usage is TRBJ1-3; D unresolved. Germline V CDR1 and CDR2: SGHVS, FNYEAQ. The CDR3 runs 13 residues. Trimming removed 2 bases at V and 4 bases at J, with 6 bases between. Full variable domain (rest looked up from reference TRBV7-6 and TRBJ1-3): GAGVSQSPRYKVTKRGQDVALRCDPISGHVSLYWYRQALGQGPEFLTYFNYEAQQDKSGLPNDRFSAERPEGSISTLTIQRTEQRDSAMYRCASSLSAGNTIYFGEGSWLTVV.

This clone occurred many times. The V call is TRBV28, the J call TRBJ1-2; weak D call: TRBD1 (5 bases). The V and J ends lost 6 bases and 2 bases respectively, with 10 bases between them. The CDR3 consists of 13 residues. Germline CDR1 reads MDHEN; CDR2 reads SYDVKM. The CDR3 nucleotides read TGTGCCAGCAGCGACAGAGGGAACTATGGCTACACCTTC. Translating it yields CASSDRGNYGYTF.

This chain connects TRBV2 to TRBJ2-2, with 9 bases matching TRBD2. After removal of 5 bases from V and 1 base from J, the junction contained 11 bases not matched to a gene. The germline V gene encodes CDR1 SNHLY and CDR2 FYNNEI. This CDR3 has 18 amino acids. The CDR3, as DNA: TGTGCCAGCAGTAGAGGGCCAGCGGGGGGTCAGAACACCGGGGAGCTGTTTTTT. It codes for CASSRGPAGGQNTGELFF.

The chain uses TRBV7-9 and TRBJ2-1; 11 bases line up with TRBD2. Germline V gene sequence: CDR1 SEHNR, CDR2 FQNEAQ (reference sequence). J lost 9 bases, V lost 1 base, and 11 bases had no gene match. This CDR3 has 17 amino acids. CDR3 coding DNA: TGTGCCAGCAGCTTAGTTAAACTAGCGGGAGATTGGGGTGAGCAGTTCTTC. This codes for CASSLVKLAGDWGEQFF.

The chain carries TRBV30 and TRBJ2-1; possible D gene TRBD1, 5 bases. CDR1 and CDR2 (germline): GTSNPN, SVGIG (reference sequence). There are 13 residues in the CDR3. Trimming took off 4 bases at V and 9 bases at J, with 16 bases between the two ends. For the CDR3, the DNA is TGTGCCTGGAATTTAGGACAACGTGGTGAGCAGTTCTTC. Protein product: CAWNLGQRGEQFF.

This clone was counted many times. The chain employs TRBV30 and TRBJ2-7; tentative D call: TRBD2 (5 bases). The germline V and J ends were trimmed by 5 bases and 4 bases, with 24 bases remaining between them. The germline CDR1 and CDR2 sequences are GTSNPN and SVGIG (reference sequence). The CDR3 is made up of 16 amino acids. The CDR3 coding sequence is TGTGCCTGGCCGCCCGAGGTAAGTCGAGGGTCTTACGAGCAGTACTTC. This translates into CAWPPEVSRGSYEQYF. Supplemented by reference TRBV30 and TRBJ2-7, the full variable domain reads SQTIHQWPATLVQPVGSPLSLECTVEGTSNPNLYWYRQAAGRGLQLLFYSVGIGQISSEVPQNLSASRPQDRQFILSSKKLLLSDSGFYLCAWPPEVSRGSYEQYFGPGTRLTVT.

This clone came up once. The chain recombines TRBV30 with TRBJ2-2, with unresolved D. The V and J ends lost 0 bases and 1 base respectively, with 9 bases between them. CDR3 size: 15 residues. Germline CDR1 reads GTSNPN; CDR2 reads SVGIG (reference sequence). CDR3 amino acids: CAWSVMVGNTGELFF. In DNA, the CDR3 is TGTGCCTGGAGTGTAATGGTTGGGAACACCGGGGAGCTGTTTTTT. Full variable domain (missing parts from reference TRBV30 and TRBJ2-2): SQTIHQWPATLVQPVGSPLSLECTVEGTSNPNLYWYRQAAGRGLQLLFYSVGIGQISSEVPQNLSASRPQDRQFILSSKKLLLSDSGFYLCAWSVMVGNTGELFFGEGSRLTVL.

The chain employs TRBV5-1 and TRBJ2-7; D ambiguous. The CDR3 loop spans 14 amino acids. Germline V gene sequence: CDR1 SGHRS, CDR2 YFSETQ. Trimming pared 0 bases from V and 2 bases from J, leaving 9 bases between. The CDR3 nucleotides read TGCGCCAGCAGCTTGGACTTGGCAACCTACGAGCAGTACTTC. Translated: CASSLDLATYEQYF.

The J gene is TRBJ2-3, the V gene TRBV2; 8 bases are shared with TRBD2. The length of the CDR3 is 15 residues. The germline V gene encodes CDR1 SNHLY and CDR2 FYNNEI. V trimming: 2 bases; J trimming: 6 bases; junction bases outside the gene matches: 7. The CDR3 protein is CASSEFAGGGDTQYF. As DNA, the CDR3 is TGTGCCAGCAGTGAATTTGCGGGAGGCGGCGATACGCAGTATTTT. The variable domain in full, with the rest retrieved from reference TRBV2 and TRBJ2-3, is EPEVTQTPSHQVTQMGQEVILRCVPISNHLYFYWYRQILGQKVEFLVSFYNNEISEKSEIFDDQFSVERPDGSNFTLKIRSTKLEDSAMYFCASSEFAGGGDTQYFGPGTRLTVL.

This clone was detected a few times. This sequence joins TRBV6-6 and TRBJ2-7; TRBD2 might be the D (6 bases). V shed 2 bases and J shed 2 bases, with 13 bases lying between them. The CDR3 consists of 15 residues. CDR1 and CDR2 (germline): MNHNY, SVGAGI (reference sequence). The CDR3 DNA is TGTGCCAGCAGTTACGGGAGGCAGGGAACCTACGAGCAGTACTTC. This codes for CASSYGRQGTYEQYF.

This chain links TRBV9 with TRBJ2-3; perhaps TRBD1 as D (5 bases). CDR1 SGDLS and CDR2 YYNGEE come from the germline V gene. V dropped 3 bases and J dropped 3 bases, with 8 bases sitting between them. There are 13 residues in the CDR3. CDR3 sequence: CASSEGQTDTQYF. CDR3 DNA sequence: TGTGCCAGCAGCGAGGGGCAGACAGATACGCAGTATTTT.

This clone was observed a few times. J is TRBJ2-1 and V is TRBV7-2; TRBD2 matches at 8 bases. V gave up 5 bases and J gave up 3 bases; unmatched junction bases: 9. The length of the CDR3 is 16 residues. Germline CDR1 is SGHTA and CDR2 is FQGNSA. Here the CDR3 DNA reads TGTGCCAGCAGCCTGACTAGCGCCGTTATCTACAATGAGCAGTTCTTC. This gives the protein CASSLTSAVIYNEQFF.

J is TRBJ1-4 and V is TRBV4-3; D is uncertain. Trimming removed 4 bases at V and 6 bases at J, with 15 bases between. The CDR3 extends over 15 amino acids. Looked up from germline, CDR1 is LGHNA and CDR2 is YSLEER. The CDR3 region has the DNA TGCGCCAGCAGCCTCGACCGCGGGAATGATGAAAAACTGTTTTTT. It yields the protein CASSLDRGNDEKLFF.

V is TRBV14 and J is TRBJ2-5, with D perhaps given as TRBD1 or TRBD2 (5 bases each). The germline V gene encodes CDR1 SGHDN and CDR2 FVKESK. The CDR3 sequence is 17 residues long. The ends were cut back, 2 bases at V and 1 base at J, with 17 bases in the middle. The CDR3 DNA is TGTGCCAGCAGCCAAACGGGGCAACCACGAGGCCAAGAGACCCAGTACTTC. Its translation is CASSQTGQPRGQETQYF.

The genes are TRBV2 and TRBJ1-6, with D uncertain. The CDR3 is 13 residues long. V lost 3 bases, J lost 6 bases, and 6 bases lay in between. Germline V gene data show CDR1 as SNHLY and CDR2 as FYNNEI. The CDR3 reads CASSDRSNSPLHF. The CDR3 DNA follows: TGTGCCAGCAGTGACCGGTCTAATTCACCCCTCCACTTT.

V usage is TRBV5-1 and J usage is TRBJ2-7, with 11 bases lining up with TRBD2. After removal of 4 bases from V and 5 bases from J, the junction contained 11 bases not matched to a gene. This CDR3 contains 16 residues. Germline lookup yields CDR1 SGHRS and CDR2 YFSETQ. CDR3 protein: CASSVRTSGGRDEQYF. DNA for the CDR3: TGCGCCAGCAGCGTACGAACTAGCGGGGGTCGGGACGAGCAGTACTTC.

The genes are TRBV5-6 and TRBJ2-1; a weak D match, TRBD1 (6 bases). Germline V lookup: CDR1 SGHDT, CDR2 YYEEEE. V was cut by 0 bases and J by 5 bases, with 12 bases left in between. The CDR3 length is 15 residues. CDR3 sequence reads: CASSLDAGVDNEQFF. CDR3 bases: TGTGCCAGCAGCTTGGACGCAGGGGTTGACAATGAGCAGTTCTTC.

This sequence joins TRBV7-9 and TRBJ2-2; D remains ambiguous. Germline CDR1 SEHNR, CDR2 FQNEAQ (reference sequence). The CDR3 totals 11 residues. V lost 8 bases, J lost 1 base, and 2 bases lay in between. CDR3 loop: CASENTGELFF. The CDR3 DNA is TGTGCCAGCGAGAACACCGGGGAGCTGTTTTTT.

This chain uses TRBV7-9 with TRBJ2-2; D ambiguous. The CDR3 consists of 12 residues. Trimming took 3 bases from V and 3 from J, leaving 2 bases between them. Germline assignment: CDR1 SEHNR and CDR2 FQNEAQ (reference sequence). The CDR3 is CASSFYTGELFF. The CDR3, as DNA: TGTGCCAGCAGCTTCTACACCGGGGAGCTGTTTTTT.

The chain couples TRBV15 to TRBJ2-4; perhaps TRBD1 as D (6 bases). The CDR3 totals 20 residues. V was trimmed by 6 bases and J by 0 bases, leaving 27 bases between them. Germline CDR1 reads LNHNV; CDR2 reads YYDKDF (reference sequence). The CDR3 is CATSPDWKDRFLLAKNIQYF. The CDR3, as DNA: TGTGCCACCAGTCCCGACTGGAAGGACAGATTTTTACTAGCCAAAAACATTCAGTACTTC. Full variable domain (missing parts from reference TRBV15 and TRBJ2-4): DAMVIQNPRYQVTQFGKPVTLSCSQTLNHNVMYWYQQKSSQAPKLLFHYYDKDFNNEADTPDNFQSRRPNTSFCFLDIRSPGLGDTAMYLCATSPDWKDRFLLAKNIQYFGAGTRLSVL.

This chain uses TRBV29-1 with TRBJ1-5; no definite D call. V was pared by 4 bases and J by 4 bases, with 11 bases between. Germline V gives CDR1 SQVTM, CDR2 ANQGSEA. The length of the CDR3 is 13 residues. As DNA, the CDR3 is TGCAGCGTTGGGGGTGGAAGGAATCAGCCCCAGCATTTT. Translated: CSVGGGRNQPQHF.

This clone was detected a few times. The V gene is TRBV5-4, the J gene TRBJ1-2; 9 bases match TRBD1. Looked up from germline, CDR1 is SGHNT and CDR2 is YYREEE (reference sequence). This CDR3 has 16 amino acids. V lost 2 bases, J lost 6 bases, and 11 bases stayed unmatched. The CDR3 is CASSLMTGGKRDGYTF. As DNA, the CDR3 is TGTGCCAGCAGCTTAATGACAGGGGGTAAACGGGATGGCTACACCTTC.

The V gene is TRBV6-5, the J gene TRBJ1-5; a possible D gene is TRBD1 (5 bases). Germline-derived CDR1 and CDR2 are MNHEY and SVGAGI. The CDR3 is 14 residues long. Trimming shortened V by 0 bases and J by 9 bases, and 12 bases separated the two germline ends. The CDR3 nucleotides read TGTGCCAGCAGTTACTCTCAGGGTAAACGGCCCCAGCATTTT. Its translation: CASSYSQGKRPQHF.

J is TRBJ1-3 and V is TRBV10-1; a weak D match, TRBD1 (5 bases). Germline V gives CDR1 WNHNN, CDR2 SYGVQD (reference sequence). The CDR3 runs 14 residues. V lost 7 bases to trimming and J lost 4 bases, with 14 bases between them. The DNA of the CDR3 is TGCGCCAGCAAGGGCAGGGAGGGCGGAAACACCATATATTTT. It encodes CASKGREGGNTIYF.

With respect to this clone: Other DNA sequences from this sample encode an identical CDR3 as well. This rearrangement joins TRBV30 to TRBJ1-1; 9 nucleotides agree with TRBD1. From germline, CDR1 is GTSNPN and CDR2 SVGIG (reference sequence). CDR3 length equals 11 residues. The J segment lost 8 bases and the V segment lost 3 bases, leaving 1 base of the junction unmatched. CDR3 sequence (DNA): TGTGCCTGGAGCGGACAGGGGGAAGCTTTCTTT. This codes for CAWSGQGEAFF.

The chain employs TRBV5-8 and TRBJ2-1; the D gene could be TRBD1 or TRBD2 (5 bases each). Germline CDR1 and CDR2: SGHTS and YDEGEE. The CDR3 runs 15 residues. V lost 5 bases, J lost 7 bases, and 19 bases lay in between. Here the CDR3 DNA reads TGTGCCAGCAGAGAACGGGACCCGAGATTTAATGAGCAGTTCTTC. Translation: CASRERDPRFNEQFF.

J is TRBJ2-1 and V is TRBV27; D possibly matches TRBD1 or TRBD2 (5 bases each). Germline CDR1 is MNHEY and CDR2 is SMNVEV (reference sequence). CDR3 length equals 15 residues. Trimming removed 8 bases from V and 4 bases from J, with 18 bases in between. CDR3 loop: CASRDGAETYNEQFF. The CDR3 DNA reads TGTGCCAGCCGAGACGGGGCGGAGACGTACAATGAGCAGTTCTTC.

This clone was seen only a few times. V gene TRBV2 combines with J gene TRBJ2-7, with D perhaps matching TRBD1 (5 bases). V was shortened by 4 bases and J by 6 bases, with 19 bases between the two germline ends. Looked up from germline, CDR1 is SNHLY and CDR2 is FYNNEI. The CDR3 covers 15 residues. CDR3 in amino acids: CASSARASGASEQYF. CDR3 in DNA: TGTGCCAGCAGTGCCCGGGCTAGTGGGGCTTCCGAGCAGTACTTC.